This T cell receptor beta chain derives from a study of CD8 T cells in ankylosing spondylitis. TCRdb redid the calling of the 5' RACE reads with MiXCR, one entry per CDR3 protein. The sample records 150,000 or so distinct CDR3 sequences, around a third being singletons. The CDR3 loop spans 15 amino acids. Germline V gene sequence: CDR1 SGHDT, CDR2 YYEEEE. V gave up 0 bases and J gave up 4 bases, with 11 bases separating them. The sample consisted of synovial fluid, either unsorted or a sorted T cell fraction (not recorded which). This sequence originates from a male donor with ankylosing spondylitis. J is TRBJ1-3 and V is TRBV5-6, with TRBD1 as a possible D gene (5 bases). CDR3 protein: CASSLDPGYGNTIYF. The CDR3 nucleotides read TGTGCCAGCAGCTTGGACCCAGGGTACGGAAACACCATATATTTT.